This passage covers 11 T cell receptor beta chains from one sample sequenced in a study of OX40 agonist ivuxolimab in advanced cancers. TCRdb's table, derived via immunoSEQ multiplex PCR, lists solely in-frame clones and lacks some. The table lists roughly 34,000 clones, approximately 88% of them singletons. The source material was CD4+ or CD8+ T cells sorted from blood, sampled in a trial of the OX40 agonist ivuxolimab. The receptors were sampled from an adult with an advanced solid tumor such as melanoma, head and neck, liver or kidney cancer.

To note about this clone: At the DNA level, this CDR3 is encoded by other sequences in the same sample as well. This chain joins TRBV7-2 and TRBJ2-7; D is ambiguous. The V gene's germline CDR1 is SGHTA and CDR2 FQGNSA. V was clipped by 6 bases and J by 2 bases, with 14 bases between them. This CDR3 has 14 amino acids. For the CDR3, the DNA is TGTGCCAGCAGTCCGCCAGGCGGAACCTACGAGCAGTACTTC. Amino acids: CASSPPGGTYEQYF.

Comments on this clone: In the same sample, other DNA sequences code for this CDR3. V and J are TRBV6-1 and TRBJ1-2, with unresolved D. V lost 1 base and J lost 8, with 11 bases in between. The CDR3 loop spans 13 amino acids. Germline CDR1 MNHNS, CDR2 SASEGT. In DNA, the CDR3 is TGTGCCAGCAGTGAAGTCGGGGAGGGCGGCTACACCTTC. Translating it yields CASSEVGEGGYTF.

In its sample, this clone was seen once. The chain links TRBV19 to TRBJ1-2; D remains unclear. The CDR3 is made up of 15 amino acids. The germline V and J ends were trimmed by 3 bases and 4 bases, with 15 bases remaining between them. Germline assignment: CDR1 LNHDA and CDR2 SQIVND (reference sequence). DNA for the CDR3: TGTGCCAGTAGTATTCAGAGACATTGGATCTATGGCTACACCTTC. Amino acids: CASSIQRHWIYGYTF.

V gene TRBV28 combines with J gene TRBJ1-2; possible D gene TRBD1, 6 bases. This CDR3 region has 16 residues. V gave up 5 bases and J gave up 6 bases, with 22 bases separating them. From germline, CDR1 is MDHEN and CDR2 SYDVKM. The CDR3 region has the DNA TGTGCCAGCAGTCTTACCGATGTGGGGGGCTTGGATGGCTACACCTTC. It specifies CASSLTDVGGLDGYTF.

As DNA, the CDR3 is TGTGCCAGCAGTCGACTCTCTTCTACAGGTCCCGGGGGCACAGATACGCAGTATTTT. Protein sequence: CASSRLSSTGPGGTDTQYF. This chain connects TRBV9 to TRBJ2-3; the D call may be TRBD1 or TRBD2 (5 bases each). V was clipped by 5 bases and J by 1 base, with 26 bases between them. This CDR3 is 19 amino acids long. CDR1 is SGDLS, CDR2 YYNGEE, per germline.

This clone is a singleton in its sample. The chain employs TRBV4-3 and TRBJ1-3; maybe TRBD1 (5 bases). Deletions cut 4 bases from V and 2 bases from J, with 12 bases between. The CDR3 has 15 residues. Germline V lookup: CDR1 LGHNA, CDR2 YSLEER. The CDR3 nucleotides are TGCGCCAGCAGCCTAATCAGGGAAACTGGAAACACCATATATTTT. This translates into CASSLIRETGNTIYF.

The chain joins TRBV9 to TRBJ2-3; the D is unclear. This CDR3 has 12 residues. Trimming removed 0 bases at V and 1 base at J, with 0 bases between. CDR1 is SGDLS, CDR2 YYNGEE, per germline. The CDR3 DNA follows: TGTGCCAGCAGCGTAGGCACAGATACGCAGTATTTT. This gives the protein CASSVGTDTQYF.

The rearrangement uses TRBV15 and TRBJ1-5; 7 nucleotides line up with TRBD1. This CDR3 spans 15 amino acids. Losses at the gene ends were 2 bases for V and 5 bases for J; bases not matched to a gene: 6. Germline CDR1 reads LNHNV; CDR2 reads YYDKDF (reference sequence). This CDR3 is CATSRKTGDHQPQHF. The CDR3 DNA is TGTGCCACCAGCAGAAAAACAGGGGACCATCAGCCCCAGCATTTT.

CDR3 sequence reads: CAWSHIGELFF. CDR3 bases: TGTGCCTGGAGTCACATCGGGGAGCTGTTTTTT. This chain joins TRBV30 and TRBJ2-2, with unresolved D. Per germline, CDR1 GTSNPN and CDR2 SVGIG (reference sequence). CDR3 length: 11 residues. V lost 2 bases and J lost 7, with 5 bases in between.

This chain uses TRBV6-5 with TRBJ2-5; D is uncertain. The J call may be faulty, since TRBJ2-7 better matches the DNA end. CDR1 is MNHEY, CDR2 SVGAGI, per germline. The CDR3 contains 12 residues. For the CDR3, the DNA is TGTGCCAGCAGTTACTCGAATCACGAGCAGTACTTC. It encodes CASSYSNHEQYF.

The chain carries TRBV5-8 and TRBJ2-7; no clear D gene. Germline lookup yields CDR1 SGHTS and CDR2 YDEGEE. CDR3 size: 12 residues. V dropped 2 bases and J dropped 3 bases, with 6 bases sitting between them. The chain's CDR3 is CASSFSDYEQYF. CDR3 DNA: TGTGCCAGCAGCTTTTCGGACTACGAGCAGTACTTC. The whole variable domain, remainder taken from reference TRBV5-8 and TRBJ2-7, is EAGVTQSPTHLIKTRGQQATLRCSPISGHTSVYWYQQALGLGLQFLLWYDEGEERNRGNFPPRFSGRQFPNYSSELNVNALELEDSALYLCASSFSDYEQYFGPGTRLTVT.